The 7 T cell receptor beta chains in this list originate from one sample, sequenced in a study of cytomegalovirus exposure and HLA in healthy donors. With 60 Vbeta and 13 Jbeta primers, the PCR was carried out. Clones were sequenced by immunoSEQ multiplex PCR, and TCRdb holds only the in-frame ones, with some missing. The table shows 150,000 to 200,000 clones, with around 87% occurring only once. Material for sequencing was PBMCs. These receptor sequences come from a woman under 30 in good health and CMV-seronegative.

V and J are TRBV23-1 and TRBJ2-7; 8 bases agree with TRBD2. TRBV23-1 is noted as an ORF with a role that remains uncertain. The CDR3 has 12 amino acids. The ends lost 8 bases at V and 9 bases at J; junction bases unmatched: 9. The chain's CDR3 is CASGTSGPGQYF. The CDR3 DNA sequence: TGCGCCAGCGGCACTAGCGGACCAGGGCAGTACTTC.

V and J are TRBV30 and TRBJ2-7; D is possibly TRBD1 (6 bases). Germline assignment: CDR1 GTSNPN and CDR2 SVGIG (reference sequence). CDR3 size: 15 residues. The V end was cut by 0 bases, the J end by 6 bases, with 18 bases between. The CDR3 bases are TGTGCCTGGAGTGTACGACCGCAGGGGTGGGTCGAGCAGTACTTC. Its translation is CAWSVRPQGWVEQYF.

The V call is TRBV16, the J call TRBJ1-1; D gene uncertain. Germline values: CDR1 KGHSY, CDR2 FQNENV. The germline V and J ends were trimmed by 1 base and 5 bases, with 11 bases remaining between them. The CDR3 extends over 14 amino acids. CDR3 region: CASSQYPSGTEAFF. CDR3 nucleotides: TGTGCCAGCAGCCAATATCCCAGCGGGACTGAAGCTTTCTTT.

The J gene is TRBJ2-1, the V gene TRBV18; 7 nucleotides agree with TRBD1. The CDR3 consists of 15 residues. In germline, CDR1 is KGHSH, CDR2 LQKENI. The junction had 11 bases not matched to a gene; V was cut back by 6 bases and J by 6 bases. The CDR3 protein is CASSPTGRMINEQFF. The DNA for the CDR3 is TGTGCCAGCTCGCCGACAGGGAGAATGATCAATGAGCAGTTCTTC.

V is TRBV27 and J is TRBJ2-7, with D hard to call. Trimming cost V 0 bases and J 3 bases, with 9 bases left between them. CDR3 length equals 14 residues. CDR1 and CDR2 (germline): MNHEY, SMNVEV (reference sequence). DNA of the CDR3: TGTGCCAGCAGTTTATCACAGCCCAACTACGAGCAGTACTTC. Translated, it gives CASSLSQPNYEQYF.

This clone was picked up a small number of times. The rearrangement uses TRBV7-8 and TRBJ2-1; 7 bases fit TRBD1. V shed 4 bases, J shed 7 bases, and the junction held 16 bases outside the gene matches. The CDR3 length is 17 residues. Germline V CDR1 and CDR2: SGHVS, FQNEAQ. This CDR3 reads CASSSPGQTPLGNEQFF. The CDR3 DNA follows: TGTGCCAGCAGCTCACCGGGACAGACCCCTTTAGGGAATGAGCAGTTCTTC.

The chain uses TRBV4-1 and TRBJ1-5; 9 bases map to TRBD1. Germline assignment: CDR1 MGHRA and CDR2 YSYEKL. Losses at the gene ends were 4 bases for V and 3 bases for J; bases not matched to a gene: 13. This CDR3 spans 18 amino acids. In DNA, the CDR3 is TGCGCCAGCAGCCCCCCCACCCCCACAGGGGGCTACAATCAGCCCCAGCATTTT. As protein: CASSPPTPTGGYNQPQHF.